This T cell receptor (beta chain) was captured in a study of cytomegalovirus exposure and HLA in healthy donors. TCRdb's table, derived via immunoSEQ multiplex PCR, lists solely in-frame clones and lacks some. In the table there are about 150,000 clones, roughly 90% of which are singletons. The CDR3 totals 14 residues. Per germline, CDR1 SGDLS and CDR2 YYNGEE. Between the trimmed V and J ends, which lost 3 bases and 5 bases, there was a span of 11 bases. The TCR originated in a man between 18 and 29 years old in good health and CMV-seropositive. The rearrangement uses TRBV9 and TRBJ1-4; TRBD1 might be the D (5 bases). Sequencing was done on a sample of PBMCs. The CDR3 DNA reads as TGTGCCAGCAGCGAAGGGGAGGTCAATGAAAAACTGTTTTTT. It translates to CASSEGEVNEKLFF. Based on the CDR3 plus reference TRBV9 and TRBJ1-4, the full variable domain is DSGVTQTPKHLITATGQRVTLRCSPRSGDLSVYWYQQSLDQGLQFLIQYYNGEERAKGNILERFSAQQFPDLHSELNLSSLELGDSALYFCASSEGEVNEKLFFGSGTQLSVL.